The 12 T cell receptor beta chains given below trace back to one sample, sequenced in a study of control samples from healthy donors and cancer patients. The table came from immunoSEQ multiplex PCR; TCRdb's copy has only in-frame clones and leaves some out. The sample carries approximately 110,000 clones, 75% to 90% recorded once. Sequencing used blood. All receptors derive from a woman aged 45-65 years in good health.

V and J are TRBV5-4 and TRBJ2-5; 14 nucleotides match TRBD2. This CDR3 has 16 residues. The junction had 3 bases not matched to a gene; V was cut back by 4 bases and J by 1 base. Germline CDR1 and CDR2: SGHNT and YYREEE (reference sequence). CDR3 protein: CASSIGLAGGQETQYF. CDR3 DNA: TGTGCCAGCAGCATCGGACTAGCGGGGGGCCAAGAGACCCAGTACTTC.

The gene calls are TRBV10-2 and TRBJ1-1; D is possibly TRBD1 (6 bases). Trimming cost V 6 bases and J 3 bases, with 8 bases left between them. Germline assignment: CDR1 WSHSY and CDR2 SAAADI. The CDR3 covers 12 residues. The CDR3 DNA reads as TGCGCCAGCAGGGACAGTTACACTGAAGCTTTCTTT. Translating it yields CASRDSYTEAFF.

J is TRBJ1-3 and V is TRBV9; TRBD1 might be the D (6 bases). CDR3 length equals 17 residues. Germline V gene sequence: CDR1 SGDLS, CDR2 YYNGEE. The V and J ends lost 2 bases and 0 bases respectively, with 15 bases between them. The CDR3 bases are TGTGCCAGCAGCGTCCAGCTAGGGACAAGCTCTGGAAACACCATATATTTT. Translated: CASSVQLGTSSGNTIYF. The full variable domain, completed using reference TRBV9 and TRBJ1-3, is DSGVTQTPKHLITATGQRVTLRCSPRSGDLSVYWYQQSLDQGLQFLIQYYNGEERAKGNILERFSAQQFPDLHSELNLSSLELGDSALYFCASSVQLGTSSGNTIYFGEGSWLTVV.

This clone was observed a single time. The chain links TRBV7-9 to TRBJ2-3; 8 bases map to TRBD1. The junction had 13 bases not matched to a gene; V was cut back by 5 bases and J by 3 bases. The germline CDR1 and CDR2 sequences are SEHNR and FQNEAQ (reference sequence). This CDR3 contains 17 residues. CDR3 nucleotide sequence: TGTGCCAGCAGCCCCCAACGAAGGACAGGGAGTACAGATACGCAGTATTTT. Encoded protein: CASSPQRRTGSTDTQYF.

The chain employs TRBV5-5 and TRBJ2-7; D may match TRBD1 or TRBD2 (5 bases each). CDR3 size: 15 residues. Germline CDR1 and CDR2: SGHKS and YYEKEE (reference sequence). The V gene lost 1 base and the J gene lost 4 bases, with 15 bases spanning the gap. The DNA for the CDR3 is TGTGCCAGCAGCTTGCCAGGGAGTTCTTCTTACGAGCAGTACGTC. Translated: CASSLPGSSSYEQYV.

The chain carries TRBV11-2 and TRBJ2-1; 7 nucleotides match TRBD1. Unmatched junction bases numbered 4, after V lost 4 bases and J lost 4 bases. CDR3 length: 14 amino acids. Germline V gene sequence: CDR1 SGHAT, CDR2 FQNNGV. DNA of the CDR3: TGTGCCAGCAGCTGGACGACAGGGTACAATGAGCAGTTCTTC. Translated: CASSWTTGYNEQFF.

The chain has TRBV4-3 and TRBJ1-1, with D uncertain. The germline gives CDR1 LGHNA, CDR2 YSLEER. Trimming pared 4 bases from V and 3 bases from J, leaving 9 bases between. This CDR3 has 13 amino acids. CDR3 sequence reads: CASSPIDHTEAFF. The CDR3 DNA sequence: TGCGCCAGCAGCCCCATCGACCACACTGAAGCTTTCTTT.

This chain joins TRBV7-9 and TRBJ1-6; the D gene is possibly TRBD1 (6 bases). The V end lost 4 bases, the J end lost 10 bases, and 20 bases lay between the germline ends. The germline V gene encodes CDR1 SEHNR and CDR2 FQNEAQ (reference sequence). CDR3 size: 16 residues. This chain's CDR3 is CASSSLNGGAGSPLHF. Here the CDR3 DNA reads TGTGCCAGCAGCTCTCTCAACGGGGGGGCAGGCTCACCCCTCCACTTT.

The chain links TRBV7-9 to TRBJ1-1, with D possibly matching TRBD1 (6 bases). Trimming cost V 5 bases and J 5 bases, with 15 bases left between them. The CDR3 has 14 amino acids. Germline CDR1 reads SEHNR; CDR2 reads FQNEAQ (reference sequence). The CDR3 loop reads CASSEQGTGTEAFF. The CDR3 DNA sequence: TGTGCCAGCAGCGAACAGGGAACAGGGACTGAAGCTTTCTTT.

The chain uses TRBV11-3 and TRBJ2-1; D is possibly TRBD2 (6 bases). With 5 bases removed from V and 3 bases from J, the gap between germline ends came to 26 bases. Per the germline V gene, CDR1 is SGHNT and CDR2 is YENEEA. This CDR3 region has 19 residues. CDR3 protein: CASSLRSISGRGRYNEQFF. CDR3 nucleotide sequence: TGTGCCAGCAGCCTACGTTCGATCTCCGGGAGAGGCCGCTACAATGAGCAGTTCTTC.

The chain recombines TRBV10-3 with TRBJ1-5, with 10 bases that match TRBD1. The V and J ends lost 8 bases and 4 bases, in that order; junction bases with no gene match: 2. Germline V gene sequence: CDR1 ENHRY, CDR2 SYGVKD. CDR3 length equals 13 residues. The CDR3 DNA reads as TGTGCCATCGGGACAGGGGATAATCAGCCCCAGCATTTT. Translation gives CAIGTGDNQPQHF.

The chain links TRBV2 to TRBJ2-2; 13 bases are shared with TRBD2. The CDR3 consists of 15 residues. Germline assignment: CDR1 SNHLY and CDR2 FYNNEI. Losses at the gene ends were 6 bases for V and 6 bases for J; bases not matched to a gene: 4. CDR3 in amino acids: CASSRTSGSSGELFF. For the CDR3, the DNA is TGTGCCAGCAGCAGGACTAGCGGGAGTTCCGGGGAGCTGTTTTTT. Based on the CDR3 plus reference TRBV2 and TRBJ2-2, the full variable domain is EPEVTQTPSHQVTQMGQEVILRCVPISNHLYFYWYRQILGQKVEFLVSFYNNEISEKSEIFDDQFSVERPDGSNFTLKIRSTKLEDSAMYFCASSRTSGSSGELFFGEGSRLTVL.